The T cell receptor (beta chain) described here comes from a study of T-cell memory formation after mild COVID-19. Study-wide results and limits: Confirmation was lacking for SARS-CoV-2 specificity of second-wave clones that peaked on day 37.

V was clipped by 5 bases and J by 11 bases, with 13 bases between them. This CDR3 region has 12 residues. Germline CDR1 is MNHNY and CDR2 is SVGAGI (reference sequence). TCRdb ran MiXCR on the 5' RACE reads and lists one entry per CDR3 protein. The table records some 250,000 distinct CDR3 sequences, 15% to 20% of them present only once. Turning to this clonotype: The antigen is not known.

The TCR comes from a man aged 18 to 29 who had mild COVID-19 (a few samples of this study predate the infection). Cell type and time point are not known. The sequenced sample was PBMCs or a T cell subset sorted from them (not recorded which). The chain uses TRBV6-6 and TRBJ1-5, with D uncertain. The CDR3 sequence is CASSPLGLAQHF. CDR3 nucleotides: TGTGCCAGCAGTCCGTTAGGACTAGCCCAGCATTTT.